These 12 T cell receptor beta chains came from one sample sequenced in a study of cytomegalovirus exposure and HLA in healthy donors. The PCR used 60 Vbeta and 13 Jbeta primers. The assay was immunoSEQ multiplex PCR, and TCRdb's table has in-frame clones only and misses some. The sample shows 75,000 to 100,000 clones, about 70% of them seen only once. Sequencing was performed on PBMCs. These receptors were taken from a man in his sixties in good health and CMV-seronegative.

The chain employs TRBV5-1 and TRBJ2-1, with D hard to call. CDR3 size: 13 residues. The V gene lost 0 bases and the J gene lost 3 bases, with 4 bases spanning the gap. Germline-derived CDR1 and CDR2 are SGHRS and YFSETQ. CDR3 residues: CASSLDGYNEQFF. The CDR3 nucleotides read TGCGCCAGCAGCTTGGACGGCTACAATGAGCAGTTCTTC.

The chain joins TRBV28 to TRBJ2-2; a possible D gene is TRBD2 (6 bases). Germline V lookup: CDR1 MDHEN, CDR2 SYDVKM. Deletions cut 3 bases from V and 6 bases from J, with 14 bases between. This CDR3 is built from 15 residues. The CDR3 reads CASSFGGSGAGELFF. The CDR3 nucleotides are TGTGCCAGCAGTTTTGGCGGGTCGGGGGCCGGGGAGCTGTTTTTT.

This chain links TRBV5-1 with TRBJ1-5; D perhaps matches TRBD1 (5 bases). V lost 0 bases and J lost 9, with 13 bases in between. This CDR3 has 14 amino acids. Germline V lookup: CDR1 SGHRS, CDR2 YFSETQ. CDR3 protein: CASSLGGGKRPQHF. Here the CDR3 DNA reads TGCGCCAGCAGCTTGGGGGGGGGAAAAAGGCCCCAGCATTTT.

For the CDR3, the DNA is TGTGCCAGCAGAACCCCGACAGGGGTCGGCTATGGCTACACCTTC. Protein sequence: CASRTPTGVGYGYTF. The V and J genes are TRBV6-5 and TRBJ1-2; 8 nucleotides align to TRBD1. The CDR3 is 15 residues long. Trimming at V came to 6 bases and at J to 4 bases, leaving 10 bases not matched to a gene. The V gene's germline CDR1 is MNHEY and CDR2 SVGAGI.

This clone was seen a few times. This chain joins TRBV10-1 and TRBJ1-2, with D possibly TRBD1 on 6 matching bases. V was clipped by 0 bases and J by 8 bases, with 16 bases between them. This CDR3 has 15 amino acids. Germline V gene data show CDR1 as WNHNN and CDR2 as SYGVQD (reference sequence). CDR3 sequence reads: CASSESVQGLLGYTF. The CDR3 DNA reads TGCGCCAGCAGTGAGTCGGTACAGGGCCTCCTCGGCTACACCTTC.

This chain links TRBV5-1 with TRBJ2-5; tentative D call: TRBD1 (7 bases). Germline CDR1 reads SGHRS; CDR2 reads YFSETQ. This CDR3 comprises 15 residues. V gave up 4 bases and J gave up 5 bases, with 18 bases separating them. The CDR3 bases are TGCGCCAGCAGCGCGGGGCGACAGGGCCGGGAGACCCAGTACTTC. It translates to CASSAGRQGRETQYF.

About this clone: One end of the junction is discordant with germline, which a read error may explain. The chain links TRBV19 to TRBJ1-5; D remains unclear. The length of the CDR3 is 14 residues. Per the germline V gene, CDR1 is LNHDA and CDR2 is SQIVND (reference sequence). The CDR3: CASSIDYSYQPQHF. CDR3 DNA sequence: TGTGCCAGTAGTATTGACTATAGCTATCAGCCCCAGCATTTT.

The genes are TRBV18 and TRBJ2-2, with D perhaps matching TRBD1 (5 bases). The CDR3 is 14 residues long. Germline loops: CDR1 KGHSH, CDR2 LQKENI. V lost 4 bases, J lost 6 bases, and 12 bases lay in between. DNA of the CDR3: TGTGCCAGCTCACAGGGGTCCCCTCCCGGGGAGCTGTTTTTT. It translates to CASSQGSPPGELFF.

The CDR3, as DNA: TGTGCCAGCTCACCCGGCCAGGAAGACGAGCAGTACTTC. Its protein is CASSPGQEDEQYF. J is TRBJ2-7 and V is TRBV18, with D hard to call. V was clipped by 3 bases and J by 5 bases, with 11 bases between them. There are 13 residues in the CDR3. Germline lookup yields CDR1 KGHSH and CDR2 LQKENI.

This clone has more than one count but fewer than ten. The CDR3: CSVGLIQDNEQFF. CDR3 bases: TGCAGCGTGGGGCTGATACAGGACAATGAGCAGTTCTTC. V usage is TRBV29-1 and J usage is TRBJ2-1; D is possibly TRBD1 (5 bases). The V end was cut by 6 bases, the J end by 5 bases, with 14 bases between. This CDR3 has 13 amino acids. The V gene's germline CDR1 is SQVTM and CDR2 ANQGSEA.

The chain has TRBV2 and TRBJ2-5, with D maybe TRBD1 (5 bases). V was trimmed by 4 bases and J by 5 bases, leaving 11 bases between them. The CDR3 loop spans 13 amino acids. Germline CDR1 and CDR2: SNHLY and FYNNEI. DNA of the CDR3: TGTGCCAGCAGTGGCCAGGGTTGGGAGACCCAGTACTTC. Protein product: CASSGQGWETQYF.

V is TRBV9 and J is TRBJ1-3; 8 bases are shared with TRBD1. The CDR3 contains 16 residues. With 6 bases clipped from V and 7 bases from J, the junction kept 15 bases outside the gene matches. Per germline, CDR1 SGDLS and CDR2 YYNGEE. DNA of the CDR3: TGTGCCAGCACGATGACAGGGGAATTAGTGGGGAACACCATATATTTT. It yields the protein CASTMTGELVGNTIYF.